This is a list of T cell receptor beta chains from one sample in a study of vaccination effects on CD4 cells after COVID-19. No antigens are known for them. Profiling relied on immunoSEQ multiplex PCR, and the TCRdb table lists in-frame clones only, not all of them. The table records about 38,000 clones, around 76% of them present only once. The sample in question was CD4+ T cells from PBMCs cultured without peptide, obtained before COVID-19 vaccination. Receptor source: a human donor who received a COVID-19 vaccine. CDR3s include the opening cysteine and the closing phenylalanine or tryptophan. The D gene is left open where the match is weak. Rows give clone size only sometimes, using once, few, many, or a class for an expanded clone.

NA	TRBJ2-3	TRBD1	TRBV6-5	TGTGCCAGCAGGGGGACAGGAAAAGATACGCAGTATTTT	CASRGTGKDTQYF
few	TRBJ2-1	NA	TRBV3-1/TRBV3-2	TGTGCCAGCACCACAAGAGTAAGTAGCTCCTACAATGAGCAGTTCTTC	CASTTRVSSSYNEQFF
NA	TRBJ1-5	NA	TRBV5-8	TGTGCCAGCAGACGTCAGGGAGCGGTGGAACAGCCCCAGCATTTT	CASRRQGAVEQPQHF
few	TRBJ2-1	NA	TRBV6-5	TGTGCCAGCAGTACCTTTAATGAGCAGTTCTTC	CASSTFNEQFF
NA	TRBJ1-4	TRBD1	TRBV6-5	TGTGCCAGCAGTTACGGACAGGCTAATGAAAAACTGTTTTTT	CASSYGQANEKLFF
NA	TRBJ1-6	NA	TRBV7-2	TGTGCCAGCAGCTTATCAGGGAGGGGACGCGATAATTCACCCCTCCACTTT	CASSLSGRGRDNSPLHF
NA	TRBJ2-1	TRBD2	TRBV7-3	TGTGCCAGCAGCTTAATGGGGGAGGGGACGAATGAGCAGTTCTTC	CASSLMGEGTNEQFF
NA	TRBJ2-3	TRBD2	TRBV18	TGTGCCAGCTCACTCACTAGCGCAGGGGATACGCAGTATTTT	CASSLTSAGDTQYF
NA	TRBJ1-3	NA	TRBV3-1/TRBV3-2	TGTGCCAGCAGCCAAGCGCGGGACACCATATATTTT	CASSQARDTIYF
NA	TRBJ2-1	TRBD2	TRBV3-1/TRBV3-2	TGTGCCAGCAGCTCGCCCGGGACTAGCGCGTTCTTC	CASSSPGTSAFF